Presented here are 3 T cell receptor beta chains from one specimen sequenced in a study of blood T cell repertoires in COVID-19. Libraries were prepared by immunoSEQ multiplex PCR; TCRdb keeps only in-frame clonotypes and omits some of them. The table records around 330,000 clones, around 88% of them present only once. Sequenced: peripheral blood. These receptors originate from a woman in her twenties or thirties with COVID-19, enrolled during active disease.

This clone is a singleton in its sample. The V call is TRBV27, the J call TRBJ1-5, with TRBD1 as a possible D gene (6 bases). The CDR3 is 14 residues long. The germline gives CDR1 MNHEY, CDR2 SMNVEV (reference sequence). The V gene lost 6 bases and the J gene lost 6 bases, with 15 bases spanning the gap. The CDR3 DNA follows: TGTGCCAGCAGCCAGAACAGGGCAGGTCAGCCCCAGCATTTT. Translation: CASSQNRAGQPQHF.

The chain uses TRBV2 and TRBJ1-1, with D hard to call. Looked up from germline, CDR1 is SNHLY and CDR2 is FYNNEI. Deletions cut 4 bases from V and 1 base from J, with 7 bases between. The CDR3 is 13 amino acids. The CDR3 DNA sequence: TGTGCCAGCAGTGTGACACAGAACACTGAAGCTTTCTTT. Its translation is CASSVTQNTEAFF.

The chain is built from TRBV28 and TRBJ1-3; D is undetermined. The CDR3 runs 15 residues. Germline loops: CDR1 MDHEN, CDR2 SYDVKM. V was shortened by 1 base and J by 4 bases, with 11 bases between the two germline ends. CDR3 protein: CASSLLGSLGNTIYF. In DNA, the CDR3 is TGTGCCAGCAGTTTATTGGGCAGTCTCGGAAACACCATATATTTT.